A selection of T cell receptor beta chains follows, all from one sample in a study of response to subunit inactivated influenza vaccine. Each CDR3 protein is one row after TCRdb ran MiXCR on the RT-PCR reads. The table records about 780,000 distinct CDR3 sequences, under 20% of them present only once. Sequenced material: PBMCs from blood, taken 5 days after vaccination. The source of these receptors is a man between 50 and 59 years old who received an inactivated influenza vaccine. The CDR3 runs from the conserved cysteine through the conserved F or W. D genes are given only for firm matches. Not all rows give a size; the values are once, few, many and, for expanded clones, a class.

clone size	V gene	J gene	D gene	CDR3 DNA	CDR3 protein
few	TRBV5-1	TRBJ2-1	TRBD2	TGCGCCAGCAGTTCACTAGCGGGAGGGCAGAATGAGCAGTTCTTC	CASSSLAGGQNEQFF
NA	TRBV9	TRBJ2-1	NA	TGTGCCAGCAGCGAGGGTCATAGCTCCTACAATGAGCAGTTCTTC	CASSEGHSSYNEQFF
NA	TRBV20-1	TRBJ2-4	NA	TGCAGTGCAAATGACAGGACCAAGCCCAAAAACATTCAGTACTTC	CSANDRTKPKNIQYF
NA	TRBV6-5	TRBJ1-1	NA	TGTGCCAGCAGTTACGTCGCGCGGGAGAACACTGAAGCTTTCTTT	CASSYVARENTEAFF
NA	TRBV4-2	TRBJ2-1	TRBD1	TGTGCCAGCAGCCAAGACCCCAAAACACAGGGGGGCCAGTTCTTC	CASSQDPKTQGGQFF
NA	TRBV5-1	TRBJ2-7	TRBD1	TGCGCCAGCAGCTCATCCGGGACAGCAAGCTCCTACGAGCAGTACTTC	CASSSSGTASSYEQYF
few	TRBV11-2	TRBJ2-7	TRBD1	TGTGCCAGCAGCCGAACGACAGGGGGGTCCTACGAGCAGTACTTC	CASSRTTGGSYEQYF
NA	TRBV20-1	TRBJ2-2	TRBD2	TGCAGTGCTAGAGATGGACTAGCGGCCGGGGAGCTGTTTTTT	CSARDGLAAGELFF
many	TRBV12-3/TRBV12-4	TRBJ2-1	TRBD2	TGTGCCAGCAGCTCTTCGCTAGCGGGAAGGGTGAATGAGCAGTTCTTC	CASSSSLAGRVNEQFF
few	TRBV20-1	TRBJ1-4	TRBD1	TGCAGTGCTAGAGATGAGGACAGGTATAATGAAAAACTGTTTTTT	CSARDEDRYNEKLFF
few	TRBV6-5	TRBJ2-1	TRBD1	TGTGCCAGCAGTTTACAGGGGACGCCCTACAATGAGCAGTTCTTC	CASSLQGTPYNEQFF
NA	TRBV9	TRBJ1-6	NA	TGTGCCAGCAGCGTGACCCCCTTCTGGGATTCACCCCTCCACTTT	CASSVTPFWDSPLHF
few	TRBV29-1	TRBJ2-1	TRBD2	TGCAGCGTCCTTAGCGGGAGGTACAATGAGCAGTTCTTC	CSVLSGRYNEQFF
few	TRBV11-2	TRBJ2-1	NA	TGTGCCAGCAGCTTAGAGAGAACAGGGTTTTACAATGAGCAGTTCTTC	CASSLERTGFYNEQFF
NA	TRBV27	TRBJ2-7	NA	TGTGCCAGCAGCTCCGGGACTCCCCCCTACGAGCAGTACTTC	CASSSGTPPYEQYF
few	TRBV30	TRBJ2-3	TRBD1	TGTGCCTGGAGTCCGGGACAGAGAACAGATACGCAGTATTTT	CAWSPGQRTDTQYF
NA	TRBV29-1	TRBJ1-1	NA	TGCAGCGTTGCCGTGGGACCCGAAGCTTTCTTT	CSVAVGPEAFF
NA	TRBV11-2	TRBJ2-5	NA	TGTGCCAGCAGCTTAAGTGCTAGTGCAGAGACCCAGTACTTC	CASSLSASAETQYF
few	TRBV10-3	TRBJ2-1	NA	TGTGCCACACAAGACGGGACTGGCTTTAATGAGCAGTTCTTC	CATQDGTGFNEQFF
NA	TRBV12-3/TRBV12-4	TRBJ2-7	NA	TGTGCCAGCAGCTCGGACAGACCCTACGAGCAGTACTTC	CASSSDRPYEQYF
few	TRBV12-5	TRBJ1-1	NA	TGTGCTAGTGGTTTGGTACCAGTCCTGAACACTGAAGCTTTCTTT	CASGLVPVLNTEAFF
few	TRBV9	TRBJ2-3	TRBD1	TGTGCCAGCAGCGGAGCCGGGACAGTCGCAGATACGCAGTATTTT	CASSGAGTVADTQYF
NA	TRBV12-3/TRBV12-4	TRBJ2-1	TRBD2	TGTGCCAGCAGTTCTGGCGGGGGGAACTACAATGAGCAGTTCTTC	CASSSGGGNYNEQFF
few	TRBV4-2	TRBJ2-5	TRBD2	TGTGCCAGCAGCCAAGAGGGTATCGGTGCGGGAGCCCAAGAGACCCAGTACTTC	CASSQEGIGAGAQETQYF
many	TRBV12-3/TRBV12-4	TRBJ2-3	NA	TGTGCCAGCAGTCGTTTGGGGAGCACAGATACGCAGTATTTT	CASSRLGSTDTQYF
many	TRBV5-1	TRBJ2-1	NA	TGCGCCAGCAGCTTGGGGTCGAACAATGAGCAGTTCTTC	CASSLGSNNEQFF
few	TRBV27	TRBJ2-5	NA	TGTGCCAGCGGAGAGGACAGGCGGGGGACCCAGTACTTC	CASGEDRRGTQYF
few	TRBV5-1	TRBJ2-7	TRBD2	TGCGCCAGCAGCTTGGCGGCGGGAGTCTCCTACGAGCAGTACTTC	CASSLAAGVSYEQYF
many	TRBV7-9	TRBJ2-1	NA	TGTGCCAGCAGCTTAGCAGGACTCAGCTCCTACAATGAGCAGTTCTTC	CASSLAGLSSYNEQFF
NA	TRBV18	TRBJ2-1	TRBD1	TGTGCCAGCTCACCACAAAGACAGGGGCGTGATCATGAGCAGTTCTTC	CASSPQRQGRDHEQFF
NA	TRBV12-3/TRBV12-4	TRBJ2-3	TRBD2	TGTGCCAGCAGCCGCGGACTAGCGGGGGGTAAGCGCACAGATACGCAGTATTTT	CASSRGLAGGKRTDTQYF
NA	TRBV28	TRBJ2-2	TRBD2	TGTGCCAGCTGGGGAGGGGCCGGGGAGCTGTTTTTT	CASWGGAGELFF
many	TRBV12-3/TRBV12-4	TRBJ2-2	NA	TGTGCCAGCAGTTTCCACGGGGCCAACGGGGAGCTGTTTTTT	CASSFHGANGELFF
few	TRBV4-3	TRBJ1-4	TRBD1	TGCGCCAGCAGCCGGGCCGGACAGGGAAGCGAAAAACTGTTTTTT	CASSRAGQGSEKLFF
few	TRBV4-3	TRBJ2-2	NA	TGCGCCAGCAGCCAAAGGGGGTATCCCGGGGAGCTGTTTTTT	CASSQRGYPGELFF
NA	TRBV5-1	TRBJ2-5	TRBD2	TGCGCCAGCAGCTTGGAGACTAGCGGCCAAGAGACCCAGTACTTC	CASSLETSGQETQYF
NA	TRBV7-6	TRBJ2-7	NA	TGTGCCAGCAGCTCGTATTATGCCGAGCAGTACTTC	CASSSYYAEQYF
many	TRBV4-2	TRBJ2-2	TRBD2	TGTGCCAGCAGCCCCTACGCGGGAGGCAGCGACGGGGAGCTGTTTTTT	CASSPYAGGSDGELFF
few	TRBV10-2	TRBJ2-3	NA	TGCGCCAGCAGTGATAGGCCATCGGGCCCAGATACGCAGTATTTT	CASSDRPSGPDTQYF
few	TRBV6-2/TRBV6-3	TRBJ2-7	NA	TGTGCCAGCAGTTACATGGCCGGATCCTACGAGCAGTACTTC	CASSYMAGSYEQYF
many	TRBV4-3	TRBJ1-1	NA	TGCGCCAGCAGCCGCCCAGACACTGAAGCTTTCTTT	CASSRPDTEAFF
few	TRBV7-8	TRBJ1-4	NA	TGTGCCAGCCGGGATGTGGGTGAAAAACTGTTTTTT	CASRDVGEKLFF
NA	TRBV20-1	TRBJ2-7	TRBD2	TGCAGTGCTAGAGGATTAAACTCGGCGGGAGGCCCATACGAGCAGTACTTC	CSARGLNSAGGPYEQYF
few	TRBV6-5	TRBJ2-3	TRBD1	TGTGCCAGCAGTTACTCGAATTGGGACAGGGGGCGGACAGATACGCAGTATTTT	CASSYSNWDRGRTDTQYF
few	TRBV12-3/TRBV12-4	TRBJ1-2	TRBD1	TGTGCCAGCAGTGTCCGGGACAGGGATGGCTACACCTTC	CASSVRDRDGYTF
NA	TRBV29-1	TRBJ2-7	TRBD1	TGCAGCGGAACCGGGACAGGGGGCTCCTACGAGCAGTACTTC	CSGTGTGGSYEQYF
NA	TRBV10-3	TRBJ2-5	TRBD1	TGTGCCATCAGTACAGACAGGGGGCGGCGGGAGACCCAGTACTTC	CAISTDRGRRETQYF
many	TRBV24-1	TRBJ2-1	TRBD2	TGTGCCACCAGTGATCCTAGCGGGGGCGGCGGAAATGAGCAGTTCTTC	CATSDPSGGGGNEQFF